This T cell receptor beta chain comes out of a study of patients and donors after allogeneic stem cell transplantation. One entry per CDR3 protein results from TCRdb running MiXCR on the RT-PCR reads. The sample lists about 960,000 distinct CDR3 sequences, about a sixth seen once, with roughly 6% in the top ten. This clonotype was obtained from a human donor who was either an allogeneic HSCT recipient or a stem cell or donor lymphocyte infusion donor (not recorded which). It is not recorded whose cells these are; they may come from a transplant donor. The sequenced sample consisted of blood, either unsorted or a sorted T cell fraction (not recorded which).

The CDR3 sequence is CASSRGGTESYEQYF. In DNA, the CDR3 is TGCGCCAGCAGCCGTGGGGGGACCGAGTCCTACGAGCAGTACTTC. The rearrangement joins TRBV5-1 to TRBJ2-7; possibly TRBD2 for D (6 bases). The germline gives CDR1 SGHRS, CDR2 YFSETQ. The ends were cut back, 4 bases at V and 1 base at J, with 15 bases in the middle. The CDR3 totals 15 residues.